This T cell receptor beta chain was observed in a study of OX40 agonist ivuxolimab in advanced cancers. In germline, CDR1 is KGHSH, CDR2 LQKENI. The CDR3 spans 16 residues. With V trimmed by 3 bases and J by 3 bases, 8 bases remained unmatched. The repertoire was sequenced with immunoSEQ multiplex PCR; TCRdb's copy has only in-frame clones and lacks some. There are roughly 71,000 clones in the sample; less than 85% occur only once, and about 0.83% lies in the top ten. Patients were excluded for autoimmune disease history or systemic immunosuppression. On this clone itself: The antigen remains unidentified.

Notes on the study in general: Some of the lowest clonal expansion was seen in partial responders at 0.1-3.0 mg/kg.

The chain is built from TRBV18 and TRBJ2-7, with TRBD2 matching 10 bases. The source was CD4+ or CD8+ T cells sorted from blood, collected in a trial of the OX40 agonist ivuxolimab. The origin of this receptor is an adult with an advanced solid tumor such as melanoma, head and neck, liver or kidney cancer. As DNA, the CDR3 is TGTGCCAGCTCACCGGGAGCGGGAGGGCTCTTCTACGAGCAGTACTTC. Translation gives CASSPGAGGLFYEQYF.